The clone carrying this T cell receptor (beta chain) was observed once. Its antigen is still unknown. The data are from a study of T cell responses to AZD1222 COVID-19 vaccine. CDR3 length: 15 amino acids. Germline values: CDR1 ENHRY, CDR2 SYGVKD. The germline V and J ends were trimmed by 0 bases and 2 bases, with 8 bases remaining between them. The study, taken as a whole, reports: The donor group comprised mostly white British people and more females; the analysis possibly underestimated clonal diversity.

The method was immunoSEQ multiplex PCR; TCRdb's version includes in-frame clones alone and lacks a portion of them. The top ten clones hold less than 4% of a sample with more than 95,000 clones, 88% of them seen once. The sequence derives from an adult who received the AZD1222 COVID-19 vaccine. The sequenced sample was peripheral blood, obtained 28 days after the second AZD1222 dose. The chain has TRBV10-3 and TRBJ1-5; a possible D gene is TRBD1 (5 bases). The CDR3 nucleotides are TGTGCCATCAGTGAGTCAGGGGCAGGCAATCAGCCCCAGCATTTT. Amino acid sequence: CAISESGAGNQPQHF.